Sequencing of this TCR beta chain was carried out in a study of T-cell memory formation after mild COVID-19. The CDR3 has 17 residues. Germline CDR1 SNHLY, CDR2 FYNNEI. Losses at the gene ends were 7 bases for V and 3 bases for J; bases not matched to a gene: 8. Libraries for TCRalpha and TCRbeta carried sample barcodes and unique molecular identifiers via 5'RACE. TCRdb itself ran the 5' RACE reads through MiXCR, one entry per CDR3 protein. This sample has 45,000 or so distinct CDR3 sequences, with 5.5% to 8.5% found just once. Material for sequencing was PBMCs or a T cell subset sorted from them (not recorded which). The sequence was collected from an adult who had mild COVID-19 (a few samples of this study predate the infection). Cell type and time point are not known. This chain links TRBV2 with TRBJ2-6; 11 bases fit TRBD1. In DNA form, the CDR3 reads TGTGCCAGCAACGGACAGGGGGCAGTATTTGGGGCCAACGTCCTGACTTTC. It specifies CASNGQGAVFGANVLTF.